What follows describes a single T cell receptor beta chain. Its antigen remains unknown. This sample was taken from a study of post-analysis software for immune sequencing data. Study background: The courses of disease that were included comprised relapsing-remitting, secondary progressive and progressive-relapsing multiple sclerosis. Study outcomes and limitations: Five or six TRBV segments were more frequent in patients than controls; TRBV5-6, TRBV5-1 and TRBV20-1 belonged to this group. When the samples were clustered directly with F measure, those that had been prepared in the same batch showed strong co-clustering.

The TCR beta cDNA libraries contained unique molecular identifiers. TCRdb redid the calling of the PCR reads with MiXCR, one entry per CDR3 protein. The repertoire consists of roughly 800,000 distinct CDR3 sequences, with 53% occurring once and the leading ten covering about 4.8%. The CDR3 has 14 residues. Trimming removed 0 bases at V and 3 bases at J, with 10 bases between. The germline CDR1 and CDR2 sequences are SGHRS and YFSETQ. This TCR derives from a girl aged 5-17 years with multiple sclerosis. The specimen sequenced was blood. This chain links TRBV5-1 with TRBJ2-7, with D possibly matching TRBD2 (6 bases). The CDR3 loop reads CASSLDQGGYEQYF. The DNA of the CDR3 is TGCGCCAGCAGCTTGGACCAGGGAGGCTACGAGCAGTACTTC.